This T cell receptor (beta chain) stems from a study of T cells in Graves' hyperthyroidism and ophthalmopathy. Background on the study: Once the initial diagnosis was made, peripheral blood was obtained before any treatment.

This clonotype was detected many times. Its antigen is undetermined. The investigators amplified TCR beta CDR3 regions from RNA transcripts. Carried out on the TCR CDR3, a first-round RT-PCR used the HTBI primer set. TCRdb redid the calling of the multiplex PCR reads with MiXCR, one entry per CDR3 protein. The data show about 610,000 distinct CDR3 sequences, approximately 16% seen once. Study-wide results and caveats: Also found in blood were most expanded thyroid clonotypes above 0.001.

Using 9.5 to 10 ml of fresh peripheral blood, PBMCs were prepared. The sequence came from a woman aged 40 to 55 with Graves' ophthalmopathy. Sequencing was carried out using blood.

The CDR3 DNA follows: TGTGCCAGCAGCCAGACGACAGCAAACACTGAAGCTTTCTTT. As protein: CASSQTTANTEAFF. The gene calls are TRBV3-1 and TRBJ1-1; D may be TRBD1 (5 bases). Trimming took off 3 bases at V and 2 bases at J, with 10 bases between the two ends. The CDR3 runs 14 residues. Per germline, CDR1 LGHDT and CDR2 YNNKEL (reference sequence).